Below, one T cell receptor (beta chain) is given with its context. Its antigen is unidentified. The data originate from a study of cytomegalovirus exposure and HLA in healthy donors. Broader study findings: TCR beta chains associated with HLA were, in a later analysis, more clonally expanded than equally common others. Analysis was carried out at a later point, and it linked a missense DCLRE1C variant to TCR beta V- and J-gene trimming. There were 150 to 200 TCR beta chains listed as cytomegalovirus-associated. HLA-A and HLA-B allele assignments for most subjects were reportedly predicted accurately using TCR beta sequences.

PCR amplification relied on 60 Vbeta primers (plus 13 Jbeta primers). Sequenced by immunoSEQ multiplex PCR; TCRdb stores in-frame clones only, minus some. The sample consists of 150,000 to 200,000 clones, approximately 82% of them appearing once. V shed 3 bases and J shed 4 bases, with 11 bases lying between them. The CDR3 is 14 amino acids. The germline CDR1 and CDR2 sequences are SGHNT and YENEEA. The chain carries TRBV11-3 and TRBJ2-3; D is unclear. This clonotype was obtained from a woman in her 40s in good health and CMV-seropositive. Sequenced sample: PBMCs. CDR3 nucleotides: TGTGCCAGCAGCTTTTCGGGTTTCCCAGATACGCAGTATTTT. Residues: CASSFSGFPDTQYF.